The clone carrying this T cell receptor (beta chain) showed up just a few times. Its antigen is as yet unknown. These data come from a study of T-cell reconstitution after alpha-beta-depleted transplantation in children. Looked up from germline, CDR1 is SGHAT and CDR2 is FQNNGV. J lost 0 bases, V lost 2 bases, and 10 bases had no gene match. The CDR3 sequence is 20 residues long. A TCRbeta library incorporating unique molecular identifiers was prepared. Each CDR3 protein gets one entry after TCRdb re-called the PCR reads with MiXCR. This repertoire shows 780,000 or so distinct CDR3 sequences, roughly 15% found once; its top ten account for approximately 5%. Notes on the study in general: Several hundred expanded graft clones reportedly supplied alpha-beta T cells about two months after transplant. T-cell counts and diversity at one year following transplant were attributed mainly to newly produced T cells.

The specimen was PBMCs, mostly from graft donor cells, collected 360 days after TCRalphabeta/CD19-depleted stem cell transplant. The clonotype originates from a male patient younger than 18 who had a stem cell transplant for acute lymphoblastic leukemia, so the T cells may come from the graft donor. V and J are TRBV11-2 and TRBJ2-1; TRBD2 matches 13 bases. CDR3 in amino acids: CASSLYLTSGRQSSYNEQFF. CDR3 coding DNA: TGTGCCAGCAGCTTATATCTGACTAGCGGGAGGCAAAGCTCCTACAATGAGCAGTTCTTC.